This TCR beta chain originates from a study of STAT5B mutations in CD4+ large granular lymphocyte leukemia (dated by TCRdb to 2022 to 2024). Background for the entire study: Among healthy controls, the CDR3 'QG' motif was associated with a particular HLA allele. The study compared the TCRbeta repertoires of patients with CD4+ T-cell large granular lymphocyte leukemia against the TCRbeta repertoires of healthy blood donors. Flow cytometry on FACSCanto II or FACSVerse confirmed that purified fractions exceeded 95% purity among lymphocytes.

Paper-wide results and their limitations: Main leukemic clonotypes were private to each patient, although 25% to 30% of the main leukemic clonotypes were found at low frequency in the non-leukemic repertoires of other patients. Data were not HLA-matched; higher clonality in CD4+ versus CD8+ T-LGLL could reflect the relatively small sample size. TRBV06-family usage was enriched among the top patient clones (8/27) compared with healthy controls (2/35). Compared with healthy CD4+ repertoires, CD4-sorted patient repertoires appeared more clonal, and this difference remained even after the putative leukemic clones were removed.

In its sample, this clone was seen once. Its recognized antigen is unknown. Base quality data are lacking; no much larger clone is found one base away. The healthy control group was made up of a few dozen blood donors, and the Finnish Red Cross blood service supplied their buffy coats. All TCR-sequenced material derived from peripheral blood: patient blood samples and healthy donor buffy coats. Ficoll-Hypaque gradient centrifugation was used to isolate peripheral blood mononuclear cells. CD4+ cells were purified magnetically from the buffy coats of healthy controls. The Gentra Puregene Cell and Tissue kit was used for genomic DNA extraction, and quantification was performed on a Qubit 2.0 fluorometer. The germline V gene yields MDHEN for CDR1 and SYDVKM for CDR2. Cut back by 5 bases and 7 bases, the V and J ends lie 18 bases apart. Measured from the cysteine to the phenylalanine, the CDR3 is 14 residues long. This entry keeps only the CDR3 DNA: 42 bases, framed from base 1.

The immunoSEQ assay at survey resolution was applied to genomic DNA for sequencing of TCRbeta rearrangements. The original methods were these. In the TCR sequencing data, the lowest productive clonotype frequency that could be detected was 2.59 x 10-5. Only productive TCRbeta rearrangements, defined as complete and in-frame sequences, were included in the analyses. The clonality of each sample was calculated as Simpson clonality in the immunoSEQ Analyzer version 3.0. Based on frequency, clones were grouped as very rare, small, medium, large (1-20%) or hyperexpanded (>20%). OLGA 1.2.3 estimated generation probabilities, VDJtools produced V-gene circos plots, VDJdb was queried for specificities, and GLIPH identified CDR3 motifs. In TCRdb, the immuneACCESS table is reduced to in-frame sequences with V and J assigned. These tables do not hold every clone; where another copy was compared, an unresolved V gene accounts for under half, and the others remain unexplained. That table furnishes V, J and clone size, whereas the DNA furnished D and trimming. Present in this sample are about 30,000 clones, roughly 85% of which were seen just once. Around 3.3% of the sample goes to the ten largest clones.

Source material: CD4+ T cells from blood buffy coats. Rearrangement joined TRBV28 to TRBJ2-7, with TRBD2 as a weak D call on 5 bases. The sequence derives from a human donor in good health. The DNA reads TGTGCCAGCAGTCGGTGGACTGAGACGAGGGAGCAGTACTTC. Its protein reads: CASSRWTETREQYF.